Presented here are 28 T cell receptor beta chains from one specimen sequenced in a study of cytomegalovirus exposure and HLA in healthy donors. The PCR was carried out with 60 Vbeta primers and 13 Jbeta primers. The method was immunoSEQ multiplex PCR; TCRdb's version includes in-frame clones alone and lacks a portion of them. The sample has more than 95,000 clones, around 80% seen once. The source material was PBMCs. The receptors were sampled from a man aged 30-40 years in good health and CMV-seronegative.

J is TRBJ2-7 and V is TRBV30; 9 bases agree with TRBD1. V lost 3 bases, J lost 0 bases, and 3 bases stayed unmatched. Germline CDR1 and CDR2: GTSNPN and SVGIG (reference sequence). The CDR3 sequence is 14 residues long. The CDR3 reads CAWRRTGVSYEQYF. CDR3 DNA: TGTGCCTGGAGAAGGACAGGGGTCTCCTACGAGCAGTACTTC.

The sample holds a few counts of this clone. This chain's CDR3 is CSVDGGSGANVLTF. DNA for the CDR3: TGCAGCGTTGACGGGGGATCGGGGGCCAACGTCCTGACTTTC. The chain employs TRBV29-1 and TRBJ2-6; possibly TRBD2 for D (6 bases). This CDR3 has 14 amino acids. The germline CDR1 and CDR2 sequences are SQVTM and ANQGSEA. V was trimmed by 3 bases and J by 4 bases, leaving 10 bases between them.

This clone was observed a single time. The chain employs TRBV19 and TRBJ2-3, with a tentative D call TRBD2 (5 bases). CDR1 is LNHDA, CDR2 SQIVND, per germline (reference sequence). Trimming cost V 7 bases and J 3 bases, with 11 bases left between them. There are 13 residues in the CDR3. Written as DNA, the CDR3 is TGTGCCAGTACCCTCTCGGGAACAGATACGCAGTATTTT. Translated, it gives CASTLSGTDTQYF.

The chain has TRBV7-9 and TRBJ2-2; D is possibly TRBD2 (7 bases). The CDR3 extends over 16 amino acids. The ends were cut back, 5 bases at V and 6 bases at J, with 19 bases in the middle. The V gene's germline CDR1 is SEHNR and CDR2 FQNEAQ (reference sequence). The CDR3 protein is CASSQSAGGRAGELFF. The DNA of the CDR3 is TGTGCCAGCAGCCAAAGTGCCGGGGGGCGCGCCGGGGAGCTGTTTTTT.

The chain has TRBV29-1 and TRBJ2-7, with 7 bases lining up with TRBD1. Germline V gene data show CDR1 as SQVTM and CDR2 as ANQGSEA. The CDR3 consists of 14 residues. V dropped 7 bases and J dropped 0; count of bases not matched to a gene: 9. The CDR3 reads CSAAQTGSSYEQYF. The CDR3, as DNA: TGCAGCGCCGCCCAGACAGGGAGCTCCTACGAGCAGTACTTC.

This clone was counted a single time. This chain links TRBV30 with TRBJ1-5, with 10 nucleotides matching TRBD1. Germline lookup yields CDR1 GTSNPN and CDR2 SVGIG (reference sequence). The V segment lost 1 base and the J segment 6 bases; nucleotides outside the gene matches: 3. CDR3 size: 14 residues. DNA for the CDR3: TGTGCCTGGAGTGCCGACAGGGGGCCTCAGCCCCAGCATTTT. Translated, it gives CAWSADRGPQPQHF.

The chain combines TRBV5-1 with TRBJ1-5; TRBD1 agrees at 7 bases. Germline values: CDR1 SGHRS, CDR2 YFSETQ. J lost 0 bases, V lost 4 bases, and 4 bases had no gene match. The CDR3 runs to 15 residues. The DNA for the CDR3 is TGCGCCAGCAGCGCGCAGGGGGGTAGCAATCAGCCCCAGCATTTT. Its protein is CASSAQGGSNQPQHF.

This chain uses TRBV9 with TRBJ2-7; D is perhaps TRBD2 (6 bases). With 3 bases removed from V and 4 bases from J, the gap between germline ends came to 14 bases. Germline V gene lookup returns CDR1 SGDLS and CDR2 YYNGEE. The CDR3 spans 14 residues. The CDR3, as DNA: TGTGCCAGCAGCGAAGGAGCGGAGGGTTACGAGCAGTACTTC. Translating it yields CASSEGAEGYEQYF. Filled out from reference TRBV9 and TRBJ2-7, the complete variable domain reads DSGVTQTPKHLITATGQRVTLRCSPRSGDLSVYWYQQSLDQGLQFLIQYYNGEERAKGNILERFSAQQFPDLHSELNLSSLELGDSALYFCASSEGAEGYEQYFGPGTRLTVT.

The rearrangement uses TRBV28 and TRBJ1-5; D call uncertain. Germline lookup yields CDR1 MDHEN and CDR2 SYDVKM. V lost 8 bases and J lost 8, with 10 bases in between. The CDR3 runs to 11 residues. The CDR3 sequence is CASGRGKPQHF. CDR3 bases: TGTGCCAGCGGAAGAGGGAAGCCCCAGCATTTT.

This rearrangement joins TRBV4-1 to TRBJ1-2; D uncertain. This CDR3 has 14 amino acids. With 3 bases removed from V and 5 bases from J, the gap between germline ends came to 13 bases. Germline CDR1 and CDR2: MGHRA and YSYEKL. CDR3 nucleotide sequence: TGCGCCAGCAGCCAGGGAGACCTGATTTATGGCTACACCTTC. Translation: CASSQGDLIYGYTF.

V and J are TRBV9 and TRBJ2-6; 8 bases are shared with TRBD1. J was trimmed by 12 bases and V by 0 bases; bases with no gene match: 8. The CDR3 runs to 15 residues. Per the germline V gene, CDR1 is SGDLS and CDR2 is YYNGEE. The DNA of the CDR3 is TGTGCCAGCAGCGTAGCTATGGGACAGGTTCCCGTCCTGACTTTC. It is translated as CASSVAMGQVPVLTF.

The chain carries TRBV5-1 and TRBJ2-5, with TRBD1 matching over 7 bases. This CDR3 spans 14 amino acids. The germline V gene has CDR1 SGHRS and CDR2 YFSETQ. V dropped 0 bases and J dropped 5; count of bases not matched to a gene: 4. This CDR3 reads CASSLVRGLETQYF. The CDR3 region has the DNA TGCGCCAGCAGCTTGGTTAGGGGGCTGGAGACCCAGTACTTC.

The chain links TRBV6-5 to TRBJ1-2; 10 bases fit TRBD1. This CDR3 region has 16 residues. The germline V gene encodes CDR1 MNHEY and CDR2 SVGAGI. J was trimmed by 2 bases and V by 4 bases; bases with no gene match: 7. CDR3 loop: CASSSAGTGANYGYTF. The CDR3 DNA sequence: TGTGCCAGCAGTTCCGCCGGGACAGGGGCAAACTATGGCTACACCTTC.

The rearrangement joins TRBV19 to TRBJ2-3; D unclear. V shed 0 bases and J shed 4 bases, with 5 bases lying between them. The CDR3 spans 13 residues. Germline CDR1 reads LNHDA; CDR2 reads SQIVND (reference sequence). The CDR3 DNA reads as TGTGCCAGTAGTATAGACCATCCAGATACGCAGTATTTT. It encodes CASSIDHPDTQYF. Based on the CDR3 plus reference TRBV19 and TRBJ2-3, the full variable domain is DGGITQSPKYLFRKEGQNVTLSCEQNLNHDAMYWYRQDPGQGLRLIYYSQIVNDFQKGDIAEGYSVSREKKESFPLTVTSAQKNPTAFYLCASSIDHPDTQYFGPGTRLTVL.

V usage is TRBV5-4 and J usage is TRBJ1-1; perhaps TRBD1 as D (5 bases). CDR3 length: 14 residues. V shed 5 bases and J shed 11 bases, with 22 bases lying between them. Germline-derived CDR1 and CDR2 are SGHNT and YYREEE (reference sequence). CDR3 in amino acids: CASSLVQHQGWAFF. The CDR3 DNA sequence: TGTGCCAGCAGTTTAGTCCAGCACCAGGGTTGGGCTTTCTTT.

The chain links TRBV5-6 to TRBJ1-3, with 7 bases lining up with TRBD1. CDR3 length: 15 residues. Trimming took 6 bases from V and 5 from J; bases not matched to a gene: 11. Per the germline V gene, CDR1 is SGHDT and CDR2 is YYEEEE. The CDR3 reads CASNPLEGARNTIYF. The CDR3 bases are TGTGCCAGCAACCCCTTAGAGGGGGCTAGAAACACCATATATTTT. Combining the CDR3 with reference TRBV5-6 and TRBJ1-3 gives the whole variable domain DAGVTQSPTHLIKTRGQQVTLRCSPKSGHDTVSWYQQALGQGPQFIFQYYEEEERQRGNFPDRFSGHQFPNYSSELNVNALLLGDSALYLCASNPLEGARNTIYFGEGSWLTVV.

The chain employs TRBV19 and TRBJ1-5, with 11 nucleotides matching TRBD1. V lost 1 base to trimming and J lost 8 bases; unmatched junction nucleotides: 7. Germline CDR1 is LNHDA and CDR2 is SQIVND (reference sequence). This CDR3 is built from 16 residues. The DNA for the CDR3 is TGTGCCAGTAGTATAGCCCACGGGACAGGGGGGAAGCCCCAGCATTTT. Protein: CASSIAHGTGGKPQHF.

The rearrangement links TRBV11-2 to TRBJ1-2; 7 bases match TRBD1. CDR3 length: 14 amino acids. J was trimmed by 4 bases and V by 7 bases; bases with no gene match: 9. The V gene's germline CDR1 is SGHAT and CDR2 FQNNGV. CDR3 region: CASNLGGTGYGYTF. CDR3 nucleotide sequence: TGTGCCAGCAATTTAGGGGGCACCGGCTATGGCTACACCTTC. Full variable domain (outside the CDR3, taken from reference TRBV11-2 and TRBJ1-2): EAGVAQSPRYKIIEKRQSVAFWCNPISGHATLYWYQQILGQGPKLLIQFQNNGVVDDSQLPKDRFSAERLKGVDSTLKIQPAKLEDSAVYLCASNLGGTGYGYTFGSGTRLTVV.

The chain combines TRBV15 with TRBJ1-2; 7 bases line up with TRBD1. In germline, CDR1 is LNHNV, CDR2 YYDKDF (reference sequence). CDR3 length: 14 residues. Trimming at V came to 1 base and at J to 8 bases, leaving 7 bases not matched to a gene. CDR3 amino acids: CATSRGGTGVGYTF. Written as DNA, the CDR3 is TGTGCCACCAGCAGAGGTGGTACAGGGGTAGGCTACACCTTC.

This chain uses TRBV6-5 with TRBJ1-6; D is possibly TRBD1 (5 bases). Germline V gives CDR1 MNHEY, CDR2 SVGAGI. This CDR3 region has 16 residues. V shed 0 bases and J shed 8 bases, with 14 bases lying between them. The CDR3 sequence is CASSYSTQGNHSPLHF. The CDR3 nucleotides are TGTGCCAGCAGTTACTCGACCCAGGGAAACCATTCACCCCTCCACTTT.

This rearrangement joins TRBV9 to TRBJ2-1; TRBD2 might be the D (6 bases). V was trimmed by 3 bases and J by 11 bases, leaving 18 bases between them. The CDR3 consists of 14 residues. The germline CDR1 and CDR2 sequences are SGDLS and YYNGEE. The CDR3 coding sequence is TGTGCCAGCAGCGCCCGGGACTGGACCGGGAAGCAGTTCTTC. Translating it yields CASSARDWTGKQFF.

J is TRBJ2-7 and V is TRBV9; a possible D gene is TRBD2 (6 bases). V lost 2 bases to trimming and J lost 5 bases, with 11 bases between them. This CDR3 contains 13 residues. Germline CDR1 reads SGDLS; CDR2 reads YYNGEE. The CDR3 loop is CASSVGGGNEQYF. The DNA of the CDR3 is TGTGCCAGCAGCGTTGGGGGAGGTAACGAGCAGTACTTC.

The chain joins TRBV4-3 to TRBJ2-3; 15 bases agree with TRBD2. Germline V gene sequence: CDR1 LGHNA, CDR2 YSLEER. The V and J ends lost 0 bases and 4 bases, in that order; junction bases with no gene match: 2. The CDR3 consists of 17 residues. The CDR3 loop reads CASSQDWTSGGADTQYF. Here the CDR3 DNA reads TGCGCCAGCAGCCAAGATTGGACTAGCGGGGGGGCAGATACGCAGTATTTT.

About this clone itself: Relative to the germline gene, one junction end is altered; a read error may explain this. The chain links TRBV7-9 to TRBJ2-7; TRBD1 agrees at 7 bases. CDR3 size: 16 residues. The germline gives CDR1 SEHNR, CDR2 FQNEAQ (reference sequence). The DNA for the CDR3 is TGTTCCAGCAGCCATGAACTGGGGCAGGGGGTCTACGAGCAGTACTTC. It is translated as CSSSHELGQGVYEQYF.

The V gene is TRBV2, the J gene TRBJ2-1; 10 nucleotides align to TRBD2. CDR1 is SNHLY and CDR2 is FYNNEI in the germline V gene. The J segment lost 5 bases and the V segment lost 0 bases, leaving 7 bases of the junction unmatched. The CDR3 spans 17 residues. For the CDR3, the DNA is TGTGCCAGCAGTGAAGCTCGACTAGCGGGTGAGGACAATGAGCAGTTCTTC. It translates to CASSEARLAGEDNEQFF.

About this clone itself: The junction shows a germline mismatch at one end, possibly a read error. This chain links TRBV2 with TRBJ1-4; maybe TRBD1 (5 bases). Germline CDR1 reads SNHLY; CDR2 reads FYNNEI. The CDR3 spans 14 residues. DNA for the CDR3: TGTGCCAGCAGCCGCAGGGTAGCTAATAAAAAACTGTTTTTT. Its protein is CASSRRVANKKLFF.

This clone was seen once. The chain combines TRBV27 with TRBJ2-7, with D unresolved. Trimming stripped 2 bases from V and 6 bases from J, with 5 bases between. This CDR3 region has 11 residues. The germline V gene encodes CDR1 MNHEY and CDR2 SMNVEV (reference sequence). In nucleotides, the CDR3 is TGTGCCAGCAGTTTAACCGGCGAGCAGTACTTC. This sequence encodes CASSLTGEQYF.

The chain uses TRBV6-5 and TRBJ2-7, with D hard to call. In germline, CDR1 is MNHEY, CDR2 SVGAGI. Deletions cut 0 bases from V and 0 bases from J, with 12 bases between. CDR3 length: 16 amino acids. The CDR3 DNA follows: TGTGCCAGCAGTTACTCGAAACATCTCTCCTCCTACGAGCAGTACTTC. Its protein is CASSYSKHLSSYEQYF.